Here is one T cell receptor (beta chain) with its context. This record belongs to a study of shared clonotypes between healthy human individuals. Produced via immunoSEQ multiplex PCR; TCRdb's table is partial and in-frame only. The sample consists of approximately 1.1 million clones, approximately 78% of them appearing once. Losses at the gene ends were 0 bases for V and 6 bases for J; bases not matched to a gene: 9. The length of the CDR3 is 16 residues. CDR1 GTSNPN and CDR2 SVGIG come from the germline V gene (reference sequence). Donors were healthy HIV-negative adults without recently reported acute infections or vaccinations.

This chain joins TRBV30 and TRBJ2-1; 9 bases align to TRBD1. Sequenced: memory CD4+ T cells from PBMCs. Subset indicated: CD45RA-negative fraction. The source is a man between 18 and 35 years old in good health. Some clones in this sample may be carry-over from other donors' samples. CDR3 amino acids: CAWSVLWDRDPNEQFF. CDR3 sequence (DNA): TGTGCCTGGAGTGTACTATGGGACAGGGATCCCAATGAGCAGTTCTTC. Looking up the rest from reference TRBV30 and TRBJ2-1 gives the full variable domain: SQTIHQWPATLVQPVGSPLSLECTVEGTSNPNLYWYRQAAGRGLQLLFYSVGIGQISSEVPQNLSASRPQDRQFILSSKKLLLSDSGFYLCAWSVLWDRDPNEQFFGPGTRLTVL.